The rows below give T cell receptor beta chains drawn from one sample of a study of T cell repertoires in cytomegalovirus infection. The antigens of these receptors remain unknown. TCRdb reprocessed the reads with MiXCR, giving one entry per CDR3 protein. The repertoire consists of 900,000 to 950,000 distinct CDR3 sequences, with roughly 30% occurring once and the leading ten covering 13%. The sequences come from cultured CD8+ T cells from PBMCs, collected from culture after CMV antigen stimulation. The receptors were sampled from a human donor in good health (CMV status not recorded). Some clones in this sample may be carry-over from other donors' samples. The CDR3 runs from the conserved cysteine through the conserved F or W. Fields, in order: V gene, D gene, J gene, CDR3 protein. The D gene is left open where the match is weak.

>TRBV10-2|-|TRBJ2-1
CASSDPGGSSDEQFF
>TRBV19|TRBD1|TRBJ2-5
CASSIGTGGNQYF
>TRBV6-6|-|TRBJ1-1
CASSSGPRGGTDAFF
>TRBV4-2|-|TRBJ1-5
CASSQVAVNQPQHF
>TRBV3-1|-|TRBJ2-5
CASSQEGPGPPPPYF
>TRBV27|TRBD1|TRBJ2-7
CASRGASPFDGTVLSYEQYF
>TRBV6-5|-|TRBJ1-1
CASSLTIPYTEAFF
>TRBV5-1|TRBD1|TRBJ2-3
CASTGQGEAGTQYF
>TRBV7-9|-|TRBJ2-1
CASSLGWGRSYNEQFF
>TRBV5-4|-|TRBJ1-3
CASSPGGGGNTIYF
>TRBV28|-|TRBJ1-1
CASTWGGVNTEAFF
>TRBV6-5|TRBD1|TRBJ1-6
CASSQDRVSSYNSPLHF
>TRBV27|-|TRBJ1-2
CASSLGAGSNGYTF
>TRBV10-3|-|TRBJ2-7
CAIRLKNHGLEEQYF
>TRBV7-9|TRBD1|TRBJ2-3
CASSLVWTGAMTDTQYF
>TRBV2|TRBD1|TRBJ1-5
CASTGQGIRNQPQHF
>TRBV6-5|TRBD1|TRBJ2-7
CACSYSYVTGENEQYF
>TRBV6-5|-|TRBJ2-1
CASSVGISNEQFF
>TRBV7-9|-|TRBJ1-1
CASSFSTVLDTEAFF
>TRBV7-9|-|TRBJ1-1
CASSLDGVMDEETEAFF
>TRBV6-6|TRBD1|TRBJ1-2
CASRAGTGHDGYTF
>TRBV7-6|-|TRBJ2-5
CASSLLRSNLETQYF
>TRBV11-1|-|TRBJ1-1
CASSFGAGAEAFF
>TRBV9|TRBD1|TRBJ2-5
CASSVAGTGGLETQYF
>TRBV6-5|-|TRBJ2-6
CASRVGQGANVLTF
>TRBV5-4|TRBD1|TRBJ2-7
CASSLEDRGHEQYF
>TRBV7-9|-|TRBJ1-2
CASSFRDAANYGYTF
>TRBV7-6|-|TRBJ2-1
CASSFFSGMSSYNEQFF
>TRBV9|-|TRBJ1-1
CASSVPQGVRNTEAFF
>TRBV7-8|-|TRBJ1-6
CASSLGQESSYNSPLHF
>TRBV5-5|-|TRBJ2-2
CASSLERRTGELFF
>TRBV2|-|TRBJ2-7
CASSKAGGLDEQYF
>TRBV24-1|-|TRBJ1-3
CATSDAYRDTIYF
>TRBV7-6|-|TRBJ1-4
CASSPILFLGGTNEKLFF
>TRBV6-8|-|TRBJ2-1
CASRSGTAQSEQFF
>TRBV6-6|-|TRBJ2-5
CASSYPGSLTETQYF
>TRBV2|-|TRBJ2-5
CASSPPHGRF
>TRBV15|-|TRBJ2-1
CATSRDRGWGPNEQFF
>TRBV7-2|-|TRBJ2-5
CASSGRIQETQYF
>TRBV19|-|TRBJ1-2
CASSQDGYYGYTF
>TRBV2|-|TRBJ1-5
CASSDLDGGGNQPQHF
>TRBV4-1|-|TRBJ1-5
CASSQDTEGSQPQHF
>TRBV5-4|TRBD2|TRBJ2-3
CASSIGLAGSDTQYF
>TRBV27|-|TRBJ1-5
CASSPFWGGPNQPQHF
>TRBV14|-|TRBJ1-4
CASSQNRVANEKLFF
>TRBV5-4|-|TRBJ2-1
CASSGFSGNNEQFF